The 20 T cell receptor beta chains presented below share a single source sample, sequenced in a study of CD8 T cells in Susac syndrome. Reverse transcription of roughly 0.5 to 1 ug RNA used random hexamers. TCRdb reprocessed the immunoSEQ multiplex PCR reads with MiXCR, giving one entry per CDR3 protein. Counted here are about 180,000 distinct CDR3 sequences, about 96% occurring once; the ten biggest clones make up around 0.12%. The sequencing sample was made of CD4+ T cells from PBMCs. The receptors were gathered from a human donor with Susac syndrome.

This chain's CDR3 is CASGNKAFF. In DNA, the CDR3 is TGTGCCAGTGGTAACAAAGCTTTCTTT. V and J are TRBV19 and TRBJ1-1; D remains unclear. The ends were cut back, 8 bases at V and 9 bases at J, with 7 bases in the middle. Germline CDR1 is LNHDA and CDR2 is SQIVND (reference sequence). The CDR3 loop spans 9 amino acids. Full variable domain (rest looked up from reference TRBV19 and TRBJ1-1): DGGITQSPKYLFRKEGQNVTLSCEQNLNHDAMYWYRQDPGQGLRLIYYSQIVNDFQKGDIAEGYSVSREKKESFPLTVTSAQKNPTAFYLCASGNKAFFGQGTRLTVV.

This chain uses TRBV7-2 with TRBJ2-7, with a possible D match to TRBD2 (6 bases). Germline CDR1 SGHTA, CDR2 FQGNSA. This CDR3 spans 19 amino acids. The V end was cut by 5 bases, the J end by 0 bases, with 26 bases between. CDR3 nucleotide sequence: TGTGCCAGCAGCCCGTTCGGCCCCTTACCGGGACTCCCCTCCTACGAGCAGTACTTC. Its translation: CASSPFGPLPGLPSYEQYF.

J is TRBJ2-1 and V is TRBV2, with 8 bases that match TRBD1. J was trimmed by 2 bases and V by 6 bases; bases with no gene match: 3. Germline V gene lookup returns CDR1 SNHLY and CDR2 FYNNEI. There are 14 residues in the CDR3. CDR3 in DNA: TGTGCCAGCAGGGACAGGGCGACCTACAATGAGCAGTTCTTC. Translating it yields CASRDRATYNEQFF.

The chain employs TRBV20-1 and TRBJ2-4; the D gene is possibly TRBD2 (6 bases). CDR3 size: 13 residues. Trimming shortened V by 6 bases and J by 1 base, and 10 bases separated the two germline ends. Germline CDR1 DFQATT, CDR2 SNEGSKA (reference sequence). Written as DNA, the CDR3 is TGCAGTGCGGCTCTAGCGGCCAAAAACATTCAGTACTTC. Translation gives CSAALAAKNIQYF.

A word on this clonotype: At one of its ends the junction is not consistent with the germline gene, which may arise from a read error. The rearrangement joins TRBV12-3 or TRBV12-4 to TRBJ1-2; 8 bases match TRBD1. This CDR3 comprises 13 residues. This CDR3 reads CASSRLRDRLPLF. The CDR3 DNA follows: TGTGCCAGCAGCCGACTCCGGGACAGGCTCCCTCTCTTC.

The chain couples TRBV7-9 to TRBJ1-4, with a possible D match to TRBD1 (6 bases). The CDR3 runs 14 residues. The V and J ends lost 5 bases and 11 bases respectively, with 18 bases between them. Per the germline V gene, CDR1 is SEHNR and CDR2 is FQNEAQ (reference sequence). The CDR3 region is CASSPMGAGEKLFF. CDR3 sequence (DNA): TGTGCCAGCAGCCCGATGGGGGCAGGGGAGAAACTGTTTTTT.

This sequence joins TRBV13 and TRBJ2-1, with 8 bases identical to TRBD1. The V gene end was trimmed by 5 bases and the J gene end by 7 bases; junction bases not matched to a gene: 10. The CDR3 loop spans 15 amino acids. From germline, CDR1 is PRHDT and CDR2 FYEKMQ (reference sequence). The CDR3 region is CASSERNRGSNEQFF. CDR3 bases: TGTGCCAGCAGCGAACGTAACAGGGGGAGTAATGAGCAGTTCTTC.

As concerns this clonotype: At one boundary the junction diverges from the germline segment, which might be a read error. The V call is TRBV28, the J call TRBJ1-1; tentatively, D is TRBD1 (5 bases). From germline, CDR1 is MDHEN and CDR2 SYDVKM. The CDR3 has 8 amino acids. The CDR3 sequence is CASPGGAF. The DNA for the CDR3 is TGTGCCAGCCCGGGGGGAGCGTTT.

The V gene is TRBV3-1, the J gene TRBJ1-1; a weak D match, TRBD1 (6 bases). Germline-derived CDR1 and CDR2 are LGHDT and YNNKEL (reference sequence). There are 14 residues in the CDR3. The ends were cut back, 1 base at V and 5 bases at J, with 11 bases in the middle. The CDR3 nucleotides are TGTGCCAGCAGCCAAGGGGGGCCGTTAACTGAAGCTTTCTTT. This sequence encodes CASSQGGPLTEAFF. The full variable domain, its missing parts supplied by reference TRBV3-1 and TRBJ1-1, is DTAVSQTPKYLVTQMGNDKSIKCEQNLGHDTMYWYKQDSKKFLKIMFSYNNKELIINETVPNRFSPKSPDKAHLNLHINSLELGDSAVYFCASSQGGPLTEAFFGQGTRLTVV.

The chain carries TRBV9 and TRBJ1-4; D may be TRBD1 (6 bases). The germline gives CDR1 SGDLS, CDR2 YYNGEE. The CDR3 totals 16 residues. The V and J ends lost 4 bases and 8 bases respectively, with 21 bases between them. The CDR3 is CASSPQTGRFLEKLFF. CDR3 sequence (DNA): TGTGCCAGCAGCCCGCAAACAGGGAGGTTTCTGGAAAAACTGTTTTTT. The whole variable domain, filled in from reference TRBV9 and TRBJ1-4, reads DSGVTQTPKHLITATGQRVTLRCSPRSGDLSVYWYQQSLDQGLQFLIQYYNGEERAKGNILERFSAQQFPDLHSELNLSSLELGDSALYFCASSPQTGRFLEKLFFGSGTQLSVL.

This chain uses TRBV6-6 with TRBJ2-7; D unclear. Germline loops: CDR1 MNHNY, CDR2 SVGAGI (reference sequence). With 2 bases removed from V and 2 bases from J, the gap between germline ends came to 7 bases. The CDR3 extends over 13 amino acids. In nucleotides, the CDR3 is TGTGCCAGCAGTTACGGGCAAACCTACGAGCAGTACGTC. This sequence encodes CASSYGQTYEQYV.

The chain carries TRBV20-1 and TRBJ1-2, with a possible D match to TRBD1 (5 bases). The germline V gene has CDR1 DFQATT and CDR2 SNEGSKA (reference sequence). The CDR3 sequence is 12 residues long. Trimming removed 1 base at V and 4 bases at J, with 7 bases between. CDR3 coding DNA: TGCAGTGCTAGAGTTCAGGGCTATGGCTACACCTTC. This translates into CSARVQGYGYTF.

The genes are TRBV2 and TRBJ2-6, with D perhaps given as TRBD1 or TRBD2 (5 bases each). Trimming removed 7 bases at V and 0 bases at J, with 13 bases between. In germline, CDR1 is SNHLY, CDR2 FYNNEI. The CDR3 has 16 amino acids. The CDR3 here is CASTRERSSGANVLTF. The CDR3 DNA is TGTGCCAGCACCAGGGAGAGAAGCTCTGGGGCCAACGTCCTGACTTTC.

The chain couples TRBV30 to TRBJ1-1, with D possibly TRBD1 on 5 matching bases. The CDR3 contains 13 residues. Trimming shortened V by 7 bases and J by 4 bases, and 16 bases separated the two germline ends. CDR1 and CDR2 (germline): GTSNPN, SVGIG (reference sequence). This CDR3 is CAYDLGGGTEAFF. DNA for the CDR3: TGTGCCTACGACTTGGGGGGTGGCACTGAAGCTTTCTTT.

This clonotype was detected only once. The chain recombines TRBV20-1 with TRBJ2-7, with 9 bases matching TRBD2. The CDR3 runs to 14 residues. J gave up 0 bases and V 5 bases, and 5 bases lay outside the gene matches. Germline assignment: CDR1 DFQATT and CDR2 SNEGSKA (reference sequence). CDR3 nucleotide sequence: TGCAGTGCTGGGGATAGCGGGAGCTCCTACGAGCAGTACTTC. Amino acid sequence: CSAGDSGSSYEQYF.

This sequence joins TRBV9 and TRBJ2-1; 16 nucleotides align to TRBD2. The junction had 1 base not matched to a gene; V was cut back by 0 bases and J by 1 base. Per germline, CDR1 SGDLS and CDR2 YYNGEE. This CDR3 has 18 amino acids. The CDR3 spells CASSVAGLAGGSYNEQFF. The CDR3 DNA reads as TGTGCCAGCAGCGTAGCGGGACTAGCGGGAGGGTCCTACAATGAGCAGTTCTTC.

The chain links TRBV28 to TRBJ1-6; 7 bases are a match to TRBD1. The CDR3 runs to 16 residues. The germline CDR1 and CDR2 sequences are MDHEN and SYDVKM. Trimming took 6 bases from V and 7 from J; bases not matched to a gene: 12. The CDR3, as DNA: TGTGCCAGCAGGACCCCAAAGCAGGGGGACAATTCACCCCTCCACTTT. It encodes CASRTPKQGDNSPLHF.

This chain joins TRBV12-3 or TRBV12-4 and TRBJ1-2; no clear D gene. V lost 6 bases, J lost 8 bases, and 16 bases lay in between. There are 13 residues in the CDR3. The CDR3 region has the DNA TGTGCCAGCAGCCTAGACGTTTCGCGGGGCTACACCTTC. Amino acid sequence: CASSLDVSRGYTF.

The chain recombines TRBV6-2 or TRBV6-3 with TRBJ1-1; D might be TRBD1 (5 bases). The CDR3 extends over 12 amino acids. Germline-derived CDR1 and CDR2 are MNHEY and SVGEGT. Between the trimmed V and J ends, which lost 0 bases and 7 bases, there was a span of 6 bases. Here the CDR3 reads CASSYSTGEAFF. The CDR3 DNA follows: TGTGCCAGCAGTTACTCTACAGGTGAAGCTTTCTTT.

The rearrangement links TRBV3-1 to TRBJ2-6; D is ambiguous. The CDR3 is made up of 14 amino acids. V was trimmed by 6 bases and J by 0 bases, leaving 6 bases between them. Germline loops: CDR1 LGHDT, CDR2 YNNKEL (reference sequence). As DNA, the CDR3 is TGTGCCAGCAGAGGTAACTCTGGGGCCAACGTCCTGACTTTC. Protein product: CASRGNSGANVLTF.